The clone carrying this T cell receptor (beta chain) has more than one count but fewer than ten. Antigen unknown. This sample was taken from a study of blood T cells in healthy people across ages. Primers used in a second PCR of about 6 to 12 cycles were a sample-barcoded 5' primer and a J-beta primer mix. MiXCR was run by TCRdb on the 5' RACE reads, yielding one entry per CDR3 protein. This sample yields roughly 680,000 distinct CDR3 sequences, of which about 52% are seen a single time; roughly 34% belongs to the top ten. General study findings and limits: Among T cells, TCR beta diversity per million cells dropped roughly linearly as age rose. The unknown donor CMV status may have confounded expanded clonotype changes.

The CDR3 extends over 18 amino acids. Germline values: CDR1 SQVTM, CDR2 ANQGSEA. The sequence was obtained from a woman aged 60-75 years in good health. The chain joins TRBV29-1 to TRBJ2-1; 8 nucleotides line up with TRBD2. The end of the DNA fits TRBJ2-7 better, so the J call may be wrong. The specimen was blood. The chain's CDR3 is CSVDPPGGSGVYYNEQYF. The CDR3 DNA reads TGCAGCGTTGACCCCCCGGGGGGGAGCGGGGTATACTACAATGAGCAGTACTTC.